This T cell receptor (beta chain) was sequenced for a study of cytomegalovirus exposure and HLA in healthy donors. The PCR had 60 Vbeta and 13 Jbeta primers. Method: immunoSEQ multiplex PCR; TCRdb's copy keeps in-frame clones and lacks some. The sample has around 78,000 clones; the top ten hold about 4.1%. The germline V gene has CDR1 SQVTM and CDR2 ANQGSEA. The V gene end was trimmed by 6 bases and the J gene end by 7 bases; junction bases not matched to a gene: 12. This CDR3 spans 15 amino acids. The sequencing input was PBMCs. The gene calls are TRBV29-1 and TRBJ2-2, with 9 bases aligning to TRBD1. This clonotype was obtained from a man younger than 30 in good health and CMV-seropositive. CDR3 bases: TGCAGCGTAGTACGATCAGGGACAGGGAGCGGGGAGCTGTTTTTT. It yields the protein CSVVRSGTGSGELFF.